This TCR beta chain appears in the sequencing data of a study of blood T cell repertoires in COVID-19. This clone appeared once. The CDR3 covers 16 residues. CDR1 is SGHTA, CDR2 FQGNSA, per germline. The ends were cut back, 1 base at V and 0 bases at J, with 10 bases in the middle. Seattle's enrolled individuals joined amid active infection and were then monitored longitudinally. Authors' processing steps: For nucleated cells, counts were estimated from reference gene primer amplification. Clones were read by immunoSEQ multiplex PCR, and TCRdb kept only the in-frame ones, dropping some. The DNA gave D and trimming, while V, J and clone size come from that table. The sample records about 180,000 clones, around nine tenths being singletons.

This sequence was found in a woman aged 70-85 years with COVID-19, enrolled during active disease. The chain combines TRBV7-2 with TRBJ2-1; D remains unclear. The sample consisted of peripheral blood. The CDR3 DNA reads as TGTGCCAGCAGCTTAGTACGGTTAAGCTCCTACAATGAGCAGTTCTTC. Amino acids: CASSLVRLSSYNEQFF. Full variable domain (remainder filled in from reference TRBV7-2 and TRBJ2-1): GAGVSQSPSNKVTEKGKDVELRCDPISGHTALYWYRQSLGQGLEFLIYFQGNSAPDKSGLPSDRFSAERTGGSVSTLTIQRTQQEDSAVYLCASSLVRLSSYNEQFFGPGTRLTVL.